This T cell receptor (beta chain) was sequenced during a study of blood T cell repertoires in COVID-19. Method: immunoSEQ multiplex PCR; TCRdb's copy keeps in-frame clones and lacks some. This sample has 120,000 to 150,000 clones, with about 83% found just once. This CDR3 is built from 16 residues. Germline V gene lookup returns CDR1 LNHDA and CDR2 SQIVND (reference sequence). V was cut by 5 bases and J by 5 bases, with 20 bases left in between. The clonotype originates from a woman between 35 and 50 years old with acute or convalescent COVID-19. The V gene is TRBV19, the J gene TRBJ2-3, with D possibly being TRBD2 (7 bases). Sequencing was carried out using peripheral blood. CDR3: CASSRKGGEFGDTQYF. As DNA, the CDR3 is TGTGCCAGTAGTCGGAAAGGGGGGGAGTTTGGAGATACGCAGTATTTT.